Included here is one TCR beta chain sequence, with context. This sample was included in a study of blood T cell repertoires in COVID-19. Participant age was roughly 18 to 95 years, and participants resided in 25 or so US areas. Donors of Cohort 3 who recovered were those that had two negative PCRs, clearance, or symptom resolution. The repertoire was sequenced with immunoSEQ multiplex PCR; TCRdb's copy has only in-frame clones and lacks some. Among about 180,000 clones listed, about 82% were seen once. Germline CDR1 is SGHRS and CDR2 is YFSETQ. This CDR3 contains 12 residues. Trimming cost V 2 bases and J 8 bases, with 10 bases left between them.

The V call is TRBV5-1, the J call TRBJ1-2, with D possibly matching TRBD1 (5 bases). The TCR comes from a woman aged 25 to 39 who had recovered from COVID-19. The sequenced sample was PBMCs or T cells enriched from blood (not recorded which). The CDR3 DNA sequence: TGCGCCAGCAGCTTTGACAGAGACGGCTACACCTTC. It yields the protein CASSFDRDGYTF.